A selection of T cell receptor beta chains follows, all from one sample in a study of T cells in Graves' hyperthyroidism and ophthalmopathy. TCRdb reprocessed the multiplex PCR reads via MiXCR and lists one record per CDR3 protein. The data hold nearly 750,000 distinct CDR3 sequences, with 35% observed a single time. Sequenced material: blood. These receptors were collected from a woman in her thirties or forties with Graves' hyperthyroidism. Both conserved end residues are part of each CDR3. A D gene is named only where the DNA matches it firmly. Some rows have no size entry. The others give once, few or many, or a class for an expanded clone.

TGTGCCAGCAGCTCTATGGGGTCCCTCGAAGCTTTCTTT | CASSSMGSLEAFF | TRBJ1-1 | many | TRBV7-8 | .
TGCGCCAGCAGGACCGGTAGCGCAGATACGCAGTATTTT | CASRTGSADTQYF | TRBJ2-3 | . | TRBV10-2 | .
TGCGCCAGCAGCCAAGATAACACCCAGCGGGGAGAGACCCAGTACTTC | CASSQDNTQRGETQYF | TRBJ2-5 | few | TRBV4-3 | TRBD2
TGCGCCAGCAGCCAAGATCGAGGGATTAGCAATCAGCCCCAGCATTTT | CASSQDRGISNQPQHF | TRBJ1-5 | few | TRBV4-3 | .
TGTGCCAGCAGTGGCAGCCATCAGGGGGCGGGTGGCTACACCTTC | CASSGSHQGAGGYTF | TRBJ1-2 | few | TRBV6-5 | TRBD1
TGTGCCATCGGGGGTATGGCGAACACTGAAGCTTTCTTT | CAIGGMANTEAFF | TRBJ1-1 | many | TRBV10-3 | .
TGTGCCAGTAGCGGGGGGACGTCTAATTCACCCCTCCACTTT | CASSGGTSNSPLHF | TRBJ1-6 | once | TRBV11-1 | .
TGTGCCAGCAGCTCCGGGACACTGAACACCGGGGAGCTGTTTTTT | CASSSGTLNTGELFF | TRBJ2-2 | . | TRBV7-9 | .
TGCGCCAGCAGCCCAACGGGACAGGGGGAATATGGCTACACCTTC | CASSPTGQGEYGYTF | TRBJ1-2 | few | TRBV5-1 | TRBD1
TGTGCCAGCAGTTCCCTGGACGGTAGATTCGAAAAACTGTTTTTT | CASSSLDGRFEKLFF | TRBJ1-4 | few | TRBV12-3/TRBV12-4 | .
TGTGCCAGCAGCTTAGGTCACGCGTTAGATCAGCCCCAGCATTTT | CASSLGHALDQPQHF | TRBJ1-5 | many | TRBV7-8 | .
TGCAGTGCCCCAATGCGGACGGCCTATAATTCACCCCTCCACTTT | CSAPMRTAYNSPLHF | TRBJ1-6 | many | TRBV20-1 | .
TGTGCCAGCAGTCAGCATGGACAGCTGAACACTGAAGCTTTCTTT | CASSQHGQLNTEAFF | TRBJ1-1 | . | TRBV6-1 | .
TGTGCCTCCGTTGGCAGGGGGACAGATACGCAGTATTTT | CASVGRGTDTQYF | TRBJ2-3 | few | TRBV6-2/TRBV6-3 | TRBD1
TGTGCCAGCAGTCCCCGGGGCGGGCAGAATGGCTACACCTTC | CASSPRGGQNGYTF | TRBJ1-2 | many | TRBV12-3/TRBV12-4 | .
TGTGCCAGCAGTTACTATCAGGCAGCTGGCTACACCTTC | CASSYYQAAGYTF | TRBJ1-2 | . | TRBV6-2/TRBV6-3 | .
TGTGCCAGCAGTTACCGTAGCTACAGCAATCAGCCCCAGCATTTT | CASSYRSYSNQPQHF | TRBJ1-5 | . | TRBV6-2/TRBV6-3 | .
TGCAGCGTTGGATTTGAGGGGGGTTGGGAAGGCACTGAAGCTTTCTTT | CSVGFEGGWEGTEAFF | TRBJ1-1 | many | TRBV29-1 | .
TGCAGCGTCCGACAGGGGGCAGGAGAGCCCCAGCATTTT | CSVRQGAGEPQHF | TRBJ1-5 | many | TRBV29-1 | TRBD1
TGTGCCAGCAGTCCGGGACAGGCGAGTGGCGAGCAGTACTTC | CASSPGQASGEQYF | TRBJ2-7 | . | TRBV27 | TRBD1
TGTGCCAGCAGCAGGGGGGTTAGGGACACCATATATTTT | CASSRGVRDTIYF | TRBJ1-3 | few | TRBV5-6 | .
TGTGCCAGCAGCTTAGCGGGAGGGCAGTCCTACGAGCAGTACTTC | CASSLAGGQSYEQYF | TRBJ2-7 | many | TRBV7-2 | TRBD2
TGTGCCATCAGTGAGATGCCGGGACAGGGTAAGAAGAGCACTGAAGCTTTCTTT | CAISEMPGQGKKSTEAFF | TRBJ1-1 | many | TRBV10-3 | TRBD1
TGTGCCAGCAGTCTCTTCGGCAATCAGCCCCAGCATTTT | CASSLFGNQPQHF | TRBJ1-5 | many | TRBV5-8 | .
TGCGCCAGCAGCCAAGTGTTAGGGGGGGACTATGGCTACACCTTC | CASSQVLGGDYGYTF | TRBJ1-2 | . | TRBV5-5 | .
TGTGCCAGCTGCCCAGGGGGACTTTGGGAGACCCAGTACTTC | CASCPGGLWETQYF | TRBJ2-5 | many | TRBV7-2 | .
TGTGCCAGCGGCTCTGGGACTAGCGGAGTGAGGCAGTACTTC | CASGSGTSGVRQYF | TRBJ2-7 | . | TRBV12-3/TRBV12-4 | TRBD2
TGTGCCATCAGTGAAGGAGTGGATCAGCCCCAGCATTTT | CAISEGVDQPQHF | TRBJ1-5 | . | TRBV10-3 | .
TGTGCCAGCAGTTATCTGGACAGTAACACTGAAGCTTTCTTT | CASSYLDSNTEAFF | TRBJ1-1 | . | TRBV10-2 | .
TGTGCCATCAGTGAAAGACCGGGGTTTCAGCCCCAGCATTTT | CAISERPGFQPQHF | TRBJ1-5 | many | TRBV10-3 | .
TGTGCCAGCAGCGTAATGACCCCGGGGGGGTCCAGCTATGGCTACACCTTC | CASSVMTPGGSSYGYTF | TRBJ1-2 | few | TRBV9 | .
TGTGCCAGCAGTGCGGGTCCTGACAGGGGATATATGAACACTGAAGCTTTCTTT | CASSAGPDRGYMNTEAFF | TRBJ1-1 | many | TRBV6-4 | TRBD1
TGTGCCAGCAGCATAGGACAGGGCCGCGCCTACGAGCAGTACTTC | CASSIGQGRAYEQYF | TRBJ2-7 | . | TRBV11-2 | TRBD1
TGTGCCAGCAGTTTAAGGGAGGGCGGGGATCAGCCCCAGCATTTT | CASSLREGGDQPQHF | TRBJ1-5 | few | TRBV12-3/TRBV12-4 | .
TGTGCCAGTAGTAAAGAGCACCGCTACGAGCAGTACTTC | CASSKEHRYEQYF | TRBJ2-7 | many | TRBV19 | .
TGTGCCAGCAGCTTAGTTGGATCGGGCAGGGATCCAAGGACCCAGTACTTC | CASSLVGSGRDPRTQYF | TRBJ2-5 | few | TRBV5-1 | .
TGTGCCAGCAGTCAGGACAGGGGAAGAAGTTTT | CASSQDRGRSF | TRBJ1-4 | . | TRBV2 | TRBD1
TGTGCCAGCAGTTTCCCGGGACTTTATTCACCCCTCCACTTT | CASSFPGLYSPLHF | TRBJ1-6 | once | TRBV11-2 | .